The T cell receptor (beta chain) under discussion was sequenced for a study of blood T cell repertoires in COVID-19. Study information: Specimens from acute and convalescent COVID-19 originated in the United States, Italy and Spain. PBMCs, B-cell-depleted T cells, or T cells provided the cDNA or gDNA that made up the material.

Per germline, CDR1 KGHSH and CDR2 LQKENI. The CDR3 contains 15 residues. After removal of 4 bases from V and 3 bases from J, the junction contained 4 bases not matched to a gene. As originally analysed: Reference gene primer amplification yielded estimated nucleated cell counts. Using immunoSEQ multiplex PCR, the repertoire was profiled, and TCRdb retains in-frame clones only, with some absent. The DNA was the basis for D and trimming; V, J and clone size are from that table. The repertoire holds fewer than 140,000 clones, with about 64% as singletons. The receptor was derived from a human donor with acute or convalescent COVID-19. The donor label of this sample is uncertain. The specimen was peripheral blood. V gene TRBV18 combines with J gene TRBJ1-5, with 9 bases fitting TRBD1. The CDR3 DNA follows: TGTGCCAGCTCACGCCGGGACAGGGACAATCAGCCCCAGCATTTT. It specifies CASSRRDRDNQPQHF.